This passage covers 29 T cell receptor beta chains from one sample sequenced in a study of T cell responses to AZD1222 COVID-19 vaccine. The repertoire was sequenced with immunoSEQ multiplex PCR; TCRdb's copy has only in-frame clones and lacks some. The sample includes about 93,000 clones, just under 90% of them seen just once. The source material was peripheral blood, sampled on day 0 of MenACWY control vaccination. Source of these receptors: an adult in good health.

The rearrangement joins TRBV6-5 to TRBJ1-5, with a tentative D call TRBD1 (6 bases). Germline V CDR1 and CDR2: MNHEY, SVGAGI. V lost 9 bases to trimming and J lost 4 bases, with 13 bases between them. This CDR3 has 13 amino acids. CDR3 protein: CASRTALNQPQHF. In nucleotides, the CDR3 is TGTGCCAGTCGGACAGCGCTGAATCAGCCCCAGCATTTT.

This clone has only one observation. The chain links TRBV5-4 to TRBJ2-2; TRBD1 agrees at 8 bases. CDR1 is SGHNT and CDR2 is YYREEE in the germline V gene (reference sequence). With V trimmed by 3 bases and J by 3 bases, 4 bases remained unmatched. The length of the CDR3 is 15 residues. CDR3: CASSWVTGDTGELFF. Written as DNA, the CDR3 is TGTGCCAGCAGCTGGGTGACAGGGGACACCGGGGAGCTGTTTTTT.

J is TRBJ1-6 and V is TRBV5-4; TRBD1 agrees at 8 bases. With 4 bases clipped from V and 10 bases from J, the junction kept 13 bases outside the gene matches. CDR3 size: 16 residues. Germline CDR1 is SGHNT and CDR2 is YYREEE (reference sequence). The CDR3 DNA follows: TGTGCCAGCAGCCCCGGGACAGGACGTCTCTACTCACCCCTCCACTTT. Translating gives CASSPGTGRLYSPLHF.

The rearrangement joins TRBV5-6 to TRBJ1-1; 10 nucleotides agree with TRBD1. Germline lookup yields CDR1 SGHDT and CDR2 YYEEEE. The CDR3 sequence is 11 residues long. Losses at the gene ends were 4 bases for V and 11 bases for J; bases not matched to a gene: 2. The CDR3 loop reads CASSRGQGAFF. For the CDR3, the DNA is TGTGCCAGCAGCCGGGGACAGGGGGCTTTCTTT.

The chain recombines TRBV2 with TRBJ2-5; D is unresolved. The CDR3 is 13 amino acids. Trimming took off 5 bases at V and 1 base at J, with 8 bases between the two ends. Germline assignment: CDR1 SNHLY and CDR2 FYNNEI. CDR3 sequence (DNA): TGTGCCAGCAGTAAATACCTCCAAGAGACCCAGTACTTC. As protein: CASSKYLQETQYF. Full variable domain (rest looked up from reference TRBV2 and TRBJ2-5): EPEVTQTPSHQVTQMGQEVILRCVPISNHLYFYWYRQILGQKVEFLVSFYNNEISEKSEIFDDQFSVERPDGSNFTLKIRSTKLEDSAMYFCASSKYLQETQYFGPGTRLLVL.

This chain joins TRBV5-5 and TRBJ1-5; D may be TRBD1 (6 bases). This CDR3 comprises 16 residues. Germline loops: CDR1 SGHKS, CDR2 YYEKEE (reference sequence). V shed 5 bases and J shed 0 bases, with 15 bases lying between them. The CDR3 DNA sequence: TGTGCCAGCAGTCTACAGGGCTCTTATAGCAATCAGCCCCAGCATTTT. This codes for CASSLQGSYSNQPQHF.

The V call is TRBV7-9, the J call TRBJ1-1; no clear D. Trimming took 5 bases from V and 3 from J, leaving 10 bases between them. Per germline, CDR1 SEHNR and CDR2 FQNEAQ (reference sequence). CDR3 length: 13 amino acids. The CDR3 sequence: CASSPSSHTEAFF. CDR3 bases: TGTGCCAGCAGCCCATCCAGTCACACTGAAGCTTTCTTT.

The V call is TRBV7-2, the J call TRBJ1-1; D call uncertain. This CDR3 has 14 residues. V was clipped by 3 bases and J by 4 bases, with 12 bases between them. The germline V gene encodes CDR1 SGHTA and CDR2 FQGNSA. The CDR3 is CASSLALPGTEAFF. The CDR3 DNA is TGTGCCAGCAGCTTGGCCCTACCTGGCACTGAAGCTTTCTTT.

V and J are TRBV6-5 and TRBJ1-1; perhaps TRBD1 as D (5 bases). CDR1 is MNHEY and CDR2 is SVGAGI in the germline V gene. Trimming shortened V by 6 bases and J by 0 bases, and 8 bases separated the two germline ends. The CDR3 totals 13 residues. CDR3: CASRDTLNTEAFF. The CDR3 DNA is TGTGCCAGCAGGGACACCTTGAACACTGAAGCTTTCTTT.

The rearrangement uses TRBV7-9 and TRBJ2-2, with D possibly matching TRBD1 (6 bases). The V gene lost 2 bases and the J gene lost 7 bases, with 11 bases spanning the gap. CDR3 length: 14 residues. Germline V gene data show CDR1 as SEHNR and CDR2 as FQNEAQ (reference sequence). The CDR3 bases are TGTGCCAGCAGCTTACGGGACATTGGCGGGGAGCTGTTTTTT. Protein: CASSLRDIGGELFF.

The chain is built from TRBV6-5 and TRBJ1-5, with D hard to call. The CDR3 loop spans 15 amino acids. Germline values: CDR1 MNHEY, CDR2 SVGAGI. Trimming removed 0 bases at V and 3 bases at J, with 9 bases between. CDR3 DNA: TGTGCCAGCAGTTACTCGAGCACAGCCAATCAGCCCCAGCATTTT. This sequence encodes CASSYSSTANQPQHF.

The J gene is TRBJ1-6, the V gene TRBV7-9; tentative D call: TRBD1 (6 bases). The germline CDR1 and CDR2 sequences are SEHNR and FQNEAQ (reference sequence). Trimming took 4 bases from V and 7 from J, leaving 8 bases between them. The CDR3 length is 13 residues. CDR3 nucleotide sequence: TGTGCCAGCAGCTCCGGACAGAATTCACCCCTCCACTTT. Its protein is CASSSGQNSPLHF.

The rearrangement links TRBV6-2 or TRBV6-3 to TRBJ1-5; D not certain. This CDR3 has 14 amino acids. V dropped 4 bases and J dropped 5 bases, with 12 bases sitting between them. Germline-derived CDR1 and CDR2 are MNHEY and SVGEGT. CDR3 nucleotide sequence: TGTGCCAGCAGTTCCCCTCTCACCTATCAGCCCCAGCATTTT. As protein: CASSSPLTYQPQHF.

The chain is built from TRBV6-5 and TRBJ2-2; 8 bases agree with TRBD2. The J segment lost 6 bases and the V segment lost 2 bases, leaving 8 bases of the junction unmatched. The germline V gene encodes CDR1 MNHEY and CDR2 SVGAGI. The CDR3 length is 16 residues. This chain's CDR3 is CASSYRGGAGPGELFF. In DNA, the CDR3 is TGTGCCAGCAGTTACCGGGGGGGGGCAGGTCCCGGGGAGCTGTTTTTT.

DNA for the CDR3: TGTGCCAGCAGTGAGACAGTAAATAATTCACCCCTCCACTTT. Protein product: CASSETVNNSPLHF. J is TRBJ1-6 and V is TRBV2; tentatively, D is TRBD1 (5 bases). Trimming shortened V by 3 bases and J by 5 bases, and 8 bases separated the two germline ends. The CDR3 runs to 14 residues. Germline CDR1 SNHLY, CDR2 FYNNEI.

V and J are TRBV2 and TRBJ1-1; D is undetermined. Trimming took 6 bases from V and 1 from J, leaving 9 bases between them. This CDR3 comprises 13 residues. Germline V gene lookup returns CDR1 SNHLY and CDR2 FYNNEI. CDR3 protein: CASSWPGNTEAFF. In DNA form, the CDR3 reads TGTGCCAGCAGCTGGCCGGGGAACACTGAAGCTTTCTTT.

The chain joins TRBV27 to TRBJ2-6; D unresolved. The CDR3 contains 16 residues. V was cut by 2 bases and J by 8 bases, with 16 bases left in between. Germline values: CDR1 MNHEY, CDR2 SMNVEV (reference sequence). The CDR3 reads CASSLGRGIGTNVLTF. DNA for the CDR3: TGTGCCAGCAGTTTAGGTCGAGGTATTGGTACCAACGTCCTGACTTTC.

The chain joins TRBV18 to TRBJ2-1; D is ambiguous. CDR3 length equals 12 residues. Germline CDR1 KGHSH, CDR2 LQKENI. Trimming took 6 bases from V and 6 from J, leaving 9 bases between them. The CDR3, as DNA: TGTGCCAGCTCTAACCCTCCCAATGAGCAGTTCTTC. It yields the protein CASSNPPNEQFF. The full variable domain, its missing parts supplied by reference TRBV18 and TRBJ2-1, is NAGVMQNPRHLVRRRGQEARLRCSPMKGHSHVYWYRQLPEEGLKFMVYLQKENIIDESGMPKERFSAEFPKEGPSILRIQQVVRGDSAAYFCASSNPPNEQFFGPGTRLTVL.

This sequence joins TRBV18 and TRBJ1-2; D call uncertain. Germline V gene sequence: CDR1 KGHSH, CDR2 LQKENI. Trimming removed 3 bases from V and 0 bases from J, with 11 bases in between. This CDR3 contains 15 residues. The CDR3 is CASSPFGRANYGYTF. CDR3 DNA: TGTGCCAGCTCACCGTTTGGTCGAGCTAACTATGGCTACACCTTC.

V is TRBV4-3 and J is TRBJ1-2; weak D call: TRBD1 (6 bases). V lost 1 base to trimming and J lost 3 bases, with 12 bases between them. Germline lookup yields CDR1 LGHNA and CDR2 YSLEER. CDR3 length equals 15 residues. The CDR3 reads CASSQGPGADYGYTF. CDR3 in DNA: TGCGCCAGCAGCCAAGGTCCAGGGGCAGACTATGGCTACACCTTC.

This CDR3 is CASRHGTGDPPQHF. As DNA, the CDR3 is TGTGCCAGCAGGCACGGGACCGGGGATCCGCCCCAGCATTTT. The chain couples TRBV6-5 to TRBJ1-5, with D possibly being TRBD1 (5 bases). V lost 6 bases and J lost 9, with 18 bases in between. The germline V gene has CDR1 MNHEY and CDR2 SVGAGI. There are 14 residues in the CDR3.

This clone has a single count. This chain uses TRBV6-5 with TRBJ2-7, with D perhaps matching TRBD1 (5 bases). Trimming removed 2 bases from V and 6 bases from J, with 8 bases in between. Germline V gene data show CDR1 as MNHEY and CDR2 as SVGAGI. This CDR3 contains 12 residues. The CDR3 here is CASSYRGTEQYF. CDR3 DNA: TGTGCCAGCAGTTACAGGGGTACCGAGCAGTACTTC.

The chain couples TRBV27 to TRBJ1-6; tentative D call: TRBD1 (5 bases). Trimming shortened V by 1 base and J by 0 bases, and 22 bases separated the two germline ends. Germline lookup yields CDR1 MNHEY and CDR2 SMNVEV (reference sequence). The CDR3 runs 21 residues. CDR3 bases: TGTGCCAGCAGTTTATTCCAGGAGGTGGGGGAGAAGAGCTCCTATAATTCACCCCTCCACTTT. Translating it yields CASSLFQEVGEKSSYNSPLHF.

As DNA, the CDR3 is TGTGCCAGCTCACCTTCCGTCGGGGTCTACAATGAGCAGTTCTTC. Protein product: CASSPSVGVYNEQFF. The rearrangement links TRBV18 to TRBJ2-1, with D possibly being TRBD2 (5 bases). Trimming stripped 3 bases from V and 3 bases from J, with 12 bases between. The CDR3 covers 15 residues. CDR1 and CDR2 from the germline V gene are KGHSH and LQKENI.

V gene TRBV15 combines with J gene TRBJ1-2; D call uncertain. CDR1 and CDR2 from the germline V gene are LNHNV and YYDKDF (reference sequence). The ends were cut back, 0 bases at V and 2 bases at J, with 10 bases in the middle. This CDR3 has 15 residues. For the CDR3, the DNA is TGTGCCACCAGCAGAGATAAGGCGGGGAACTATGGCTACACCTTC. Translating gives CATSRDKAGNYGYTF. Drawing the rest from reference TRBV15 and TRBJ1-2, the complete variable domain is DAMVIQNPRYQVTQFGKPVTLSCSQTLNHNVMYWYQQKSSQAPKLLFHYYDKDFNNEADTPDNFQSRRPNTSFCFLDIRSPGLGDTAMYLCATSRDKAGNYGYTFGSGTRLTVV.

This chain connects TRBV7-6 to TRBJ1-2; maybe TRBD1 (5 bases). The CDR3 has 17 residues. V lost 0 bases and J 0 bases, leaving 14 bases between the germline ends. The germline CDR1 and CDR2 sequences are SGHVS and FNYEAQ. CDR3 amino acids: CASSLASQEPANYGYTF. DNA of the CDR3: TGTGCCAGCAGCTTAGCCTCACAGGAACCAGCTAACTATGGCTACACCTTC.

J is TRBJ1-2 and V is TRBV5-6; D gene ambiguous. The CDR3 totals 14 residues. The germline V and J ends were trimmed by 5 bases and 4 bases, with 15 bases remaining between them. Germline CDR1 reads SGHDT; CDR2 reads YYEEEE. The CDR3 bases are TGTGCCAGCAGGACCGACCGCTACACCTATGGCTACACCTTC. Protein: CASRTDRYTYGYTF.

The V and J genes are TRBV14 and TRBJ2-1; D is undetermined. There are 15 residues in the CDR3. The V and J ends lost 5 bases and 0 bases respectively, with 11 bases between them. The germline V gene has CDR1 SGHDN and CDR2 FVKESK. Here the CDR3 DNA reads TGTGCCAGCAGCGCCGGGCATAGCTCCTACAATGAGCAGTTCTTC. Translating gives CASSAGHSSYNEQFF.

The chain carries TRBV21-1 and TRBJ2-1; the table assigns TRBD2, which was not confirmed against the DNA. TRBV21-1 is noted as a pseudogene. This CDR3 contains 14 residues. For the CDR3, the DNA is TGTGCCAGCAGCAAGCGGGGACTCTACAATGAGCAGTTCTTC. This sequence encodes CASSKRGLYNEQFF.